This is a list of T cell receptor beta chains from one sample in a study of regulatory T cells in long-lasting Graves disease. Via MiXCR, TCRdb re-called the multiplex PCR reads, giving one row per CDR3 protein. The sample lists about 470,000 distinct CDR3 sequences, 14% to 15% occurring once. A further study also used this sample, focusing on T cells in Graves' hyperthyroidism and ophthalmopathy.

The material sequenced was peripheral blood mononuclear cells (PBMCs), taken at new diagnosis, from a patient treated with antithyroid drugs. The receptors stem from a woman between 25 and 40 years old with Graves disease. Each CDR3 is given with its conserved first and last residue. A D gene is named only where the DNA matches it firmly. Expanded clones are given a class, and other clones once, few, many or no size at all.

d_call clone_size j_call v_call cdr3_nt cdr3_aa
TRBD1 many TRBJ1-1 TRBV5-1 TGCGCCAGCAGCTTGGCGGGACAGGGAAGCACTGAAGCTTTCTTT CASSLAGQGSTEAFF
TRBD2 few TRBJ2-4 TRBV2 TGTGCCAGCAGTGAGCAGCGGGAGGGCGGAGGCATTCAGTACTTC CASSEQREGGGIQYF
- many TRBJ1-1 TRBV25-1 TGTGCCAGCAGTGCCCAGGCCAACACTGAAGCTTTCTTT CASSAQANTEAFF
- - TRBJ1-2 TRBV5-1 TGCGCCAGCAGCCCTAGATCTTCAGGGACGGACTATGGCTACACCTTC CASSPRSSGTDYGYTF
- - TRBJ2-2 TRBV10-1 TGCGCCAGCAGTGAGTCGACCAGGAACACCGGGGAGCTGTTTTTT CASSESTRNTGELFF
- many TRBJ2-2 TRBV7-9 TGTGCCAGCAGCTTAGTGTTGCGGACCGGGGAGCTGTTTTTT CASSLVLRTGELFF
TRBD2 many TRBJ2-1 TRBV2 TGTGCCAGCAGCCTTGGGACTAGCCACTCCTACAATGAGCAGTTCTTC CASSLGTSHSYNEQFF
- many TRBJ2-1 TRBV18 TGTGCCAGCTCACCACCGGCATCAGGGATAATCGATGAGCAGTTCTTC CASSPPASGIIDEQFF
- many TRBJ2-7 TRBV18 TGTGCCAGCTCTCTGGGGGCAGGGGCCTACGAGCAGTACTTC CASSLGAGAYEQYF
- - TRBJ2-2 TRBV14 TGTGCCAGCAGCCAAGAACAGATCACCGGGGAGCTGTTTTTT CASSQEQITGELFF
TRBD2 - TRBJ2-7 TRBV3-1 TGTGCCAGCAGCCAAGGACTAGCGGGAGGGCCTCTCTACGAGCAGTACTTC CASSQGLAGGPLYEQYF
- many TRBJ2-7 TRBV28 TGTGCCAGCAGAATCGATAGCTCCTACGAGCAGTACTTC CASRIDSSYEQYF
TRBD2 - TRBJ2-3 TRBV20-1 TGCAGTGCTAGATCCCGGACTAGCGGGTACACAGATACGCAGTATTTT CSARSRTSGYTDTQYF
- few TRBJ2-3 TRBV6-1 TGTGCCAGCAGCCCCTCCCGGGGCGCCCGCACAGATACGCAGTATTTT CASSPSRGARTDTQYF
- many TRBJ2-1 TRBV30 TGTGCCTCCTACAATGAGCAGTTCTTC CASYNEQFF
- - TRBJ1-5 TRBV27 TGTGCCAGCAGTTTAAGAGGGTTCAATCAGCCCCAGCATTTT CASSLRGFNQPQHF
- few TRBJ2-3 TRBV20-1 TGCAGTGCTAGATGGACCGGAGATACGCAGTATTTT CSARWTGDTQYF